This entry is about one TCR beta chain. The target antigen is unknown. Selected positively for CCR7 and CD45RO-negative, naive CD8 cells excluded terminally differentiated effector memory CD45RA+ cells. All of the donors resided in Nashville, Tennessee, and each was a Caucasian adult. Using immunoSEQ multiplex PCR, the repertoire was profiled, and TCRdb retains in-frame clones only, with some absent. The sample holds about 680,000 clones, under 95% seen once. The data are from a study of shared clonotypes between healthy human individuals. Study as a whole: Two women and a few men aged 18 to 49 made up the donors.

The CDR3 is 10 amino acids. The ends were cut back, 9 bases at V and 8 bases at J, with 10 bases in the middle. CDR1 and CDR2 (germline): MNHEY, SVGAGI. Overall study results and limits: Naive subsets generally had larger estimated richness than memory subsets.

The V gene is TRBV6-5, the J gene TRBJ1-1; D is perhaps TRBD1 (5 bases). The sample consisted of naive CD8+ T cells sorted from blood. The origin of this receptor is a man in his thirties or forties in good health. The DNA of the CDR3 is TGTGCCAGTGGGGCCCGGGAAGCTTTCTTT. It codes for CASGAREAFF.